The sequence of this TCR beta chain was determined in a study of control samples from healthy donors and cancer patients. Data came from immunoSEQ multiplex PCR; TCRdb stores just in-frame clones and leaves some out. Here the sample spans roughly 170,000 clones, about 86% being singletons. V was trimmed by 2 bases and J by 0 bases, leaving 13 bases between them. This CDR3 is built from 16 residues. Germline-derived CDR1 and CDR2 are LGHDT and YNNKEL (reference sequence). The origin of this receptor is a woman aged 25 to 39 in good health. V and J are TRBV3-1 (or the pseudogene TRBV3-2) and TRBJ1-1, with unresolved D. The sequenced sample was blood. The CDR3 nucleotides read TGTGCCAGCAGCCAATGGCAGGAAACAATGAACACTGAAGCTTTCTTT. As protein: CASSQWQETMNTEAFF.